This T cell receptor (beta chain) was documented in a study of identical twins. Study-level findings and limits: Compared with unrelated sharing, twin-shared out-of-frame alpha sequences had more low-probability sequences.

The germline V gene encodes CDR1 DFQATT and CDR2 SNEGSKA (reference sequence). This CDR3 contains 12 residues. Trimming pared 4 bases from V and 5 bases from J, leaving 9 bases between. To note about this clonotype: As yet, its antigen is unknown.

TCRdb re-called the 5' RACE reads with MiXCR, one entry per CDR3 protein. Of some 690,000 distinct CDR3 sequences in the sample, 21% were seen once. These data are also associated with another study on T cells expressing NK-cell markers.

The rearrangement uses TRBV20-1 and TRBJ1-5; D call uncertain. The sample taken for sequencing was PBMCs. The receptor comes from a woman aged 18-29 years in good health. The CDR3 protein is CSAKTRDQPQHF. DNA of the CDR3: TGCAGTGCTAAGACACGGGATCAGCCCCAGCATTTT.